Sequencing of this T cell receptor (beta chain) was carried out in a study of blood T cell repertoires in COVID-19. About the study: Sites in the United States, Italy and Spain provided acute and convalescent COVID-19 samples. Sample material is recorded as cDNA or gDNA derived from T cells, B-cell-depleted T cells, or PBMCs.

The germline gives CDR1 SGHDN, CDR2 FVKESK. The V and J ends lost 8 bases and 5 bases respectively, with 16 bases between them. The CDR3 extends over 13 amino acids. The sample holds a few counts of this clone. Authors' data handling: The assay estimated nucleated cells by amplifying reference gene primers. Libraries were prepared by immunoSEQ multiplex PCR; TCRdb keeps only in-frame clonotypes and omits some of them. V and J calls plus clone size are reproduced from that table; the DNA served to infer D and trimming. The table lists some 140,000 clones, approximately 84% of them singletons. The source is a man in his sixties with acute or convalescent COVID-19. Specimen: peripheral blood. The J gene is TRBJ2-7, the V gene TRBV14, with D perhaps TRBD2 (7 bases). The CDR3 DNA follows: TGTGCCAGCGCGATCAGGGAGGGGGACGAGCAGTACTTC. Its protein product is CASAIREGDEQYF.